This TCR beta chain was recovered during a study of blood T cell repertoires in COVID-19. Overall study: The United States, Italy and Spain supplied acute and convalescent COVID-19 samples.

The CDR3 runs to 16 residues. Sequencing was performed with immunoSEQ multiplex PCR; in TCRdb, only in-frame clones are kept and a portion is missing. The repertoire holds around 36,000 clones, with roughly 80% as singletons. The receptor was derived from a man over 45 with acute or convalescent COVID-19. The V and J genes are TRBV21-1 and TRBJ2-5; TRBD1 is taken as the D call from the table, unchecked against the DNA. TRBV21-1 is flagged as a pseudogene. The sample comprised peripheral blood. Written as DNA, the CDR3 is TGTGCCAGCAGCAAAGTAGGGGACAGGGGGCTGAAGACCCAGTACTTC. It codes for CASSKVGDRGLKTQYF.